This paragraph covers one T cell receptor (beta chain) sequence. The protocol was immunoSEQ multiplex PCR, while the TCRdb copy is restricted to in-frame clones and leaves out a portion. This sample has 2,500,000 or so clones; 93% occur once, and the top ten carry around 0.4%. The sample is drawn from a study of shared clonotypes between healthy human individuals. Germline CDR1 is MNHEY and CDR2 is SMNVEV (reference sequence). The CDR3 covers 17 residues. V was pared by 3 bases and J by 3 bases, with 20 bases between. The source material was naive CD4+ T cells from PBMCs. The subset is: CD45RA+ positively selected. This clonotype was sampled from a man between 18 and 29 years old in good health. Some clones in this sample may be carry-over from other donors' samples. This chain connects TRBV27 to TRBJ1-2; D gene unclear. CDR3 DNA: TGTGCCAGCAGTTTTCGGATAGCGCCTACCGGGCACTATGGCTACACCTTC. This gives the protein CASSFRIAPTGHYGYTF.